This record covers a single TCR beta chain. No antigen is known for it. The naive gate required viable CD3+CD4+ or CD3+CD8+ cells with CCR7+CD45RA+CD45RO-CD95-CD27+CD28+ phenotype. The related graft donor's blood sample was taken on the day of bone marrow donation. The sample belongs to a study of T cells after posttransplantation cyclophosphamide. Findings and limits, study-wide: TRB overlap between skin or GI tissue T cells and blood was limited.

The method was immunoSEQ multiplex PCR; TCRdb's version includes in-frame clones alone and lacks a portion of them. The sample holds 31,000 or so clones; 91% are singletons and the top ten take 0.095% to 0.12%. The germline CDR1 and CDR2 sequences are SGHTA and FQGTGA. This CDR3 spans 15 amino acids. V lost 2 bases to trimming and J lost 5 bases; unmatched junction nucleotides: 3. The source material was naive CD4+ T cells sorted from blood. The clonotype originates from a man aged 25 to 45 in good health and a related stem cell transplant donor. This chain joins TRBV7-3 and TRBJ2-5, with TRBD1 identical over 12 bases. The CDR3 DNA is TGTGCCAGCAGCTTAGGGACAGGGGGCTTGGAGACCCAGTACTTC. The encoded protein is CASSLGTGGLETQYF.